This T cell receptor (beta chain) was observed in a study of T cells after yellow fever vaccination (dated by TCRdb to between 2019 and 2020). About the investigation overall: The SMART-Seq v4 Ultra Low Input RNA kit was used to prepare libraries from fractions with low cell numbers. To track T-cell clones before and after primary and booster YFV17D yellow fever vaccination, bulk TCR alpha and beta repertoires were sequenced longitudinally. Two healthy male donors, one aged 18 to 30 and one aged 30 to 40 years, made up the cohort. Blood was drawn at multiple timepoints before and after primary and secondary immunization, with bulk PBMC replicates and cell subsets isolated. Study-wide conclusions, independent of this receptor: A small fraction of clonotypes appeared in both the CD4 and CD8 compartments, likely as a result of convergent recombination. Compared with the primary T-cell response, the secondary T-cell response was faster but weaker, reaching its peak on day 5 rather than on day 15. The study included only a couple of donors, which limits how far the findings can be generalized. Most clones expanded after primary vaccination were re-detected after the booster (just under 97% of CD4 and roughly 85% of CD8), suggesting broad memory maintenance. Computational filtering was required because FACS-sorted repertoires could contain abundant contaminating clonotypes from the bulk population.

This clonotype was counted ten times or more. Its antigen target is currently unknown. Base qualities were left out, and no much larger clone turns up one base away. TCR cDNA was synthesized by 5'RACE template switching, through which a universal primer site and unique molecular identifiers were introduced. Priming for cDNA synthesis came from both the TCR alpha and TCR beta constant segments. Two PCR steps were used to amplify libraries, with sample barcodes and sequencing adapters being added in the second step. Sequencing of libraries was performed on Illumina HiSeq 2500 (2x100 bp) or NovaSeq (2x150 bp). Under the source paper's analysis protocol: Demultiplexing of reads and collapsing into UMI consensus sequences were performed with MIGEC, and V(D)J alignment was carried out with MiXCR. Clonotypes responding to the vaccine were identified with edgeR on replicate PBMC samples, with the criteria of FDR below 0.01 and a log2 fold change above 5 up to day 15. Bulk clonotypes were assigned CD4 or CD8 identity according to which sequenced CD4 or CD8 repertoire held them at higher abundance. TCRdb itself trimmed the public reads at Q25 with fastp, ran MiXCR and retained productive beta chains. Merged by CDR3 protein, the rows form single entries marked with the most common genes and DNA. None of the V and J calls come from the authors' own analysis; TCRdb made them. In this sample the table shows more than 90,000 distinct CDR3 sequences, around 6.7% of which occur a single time. Of the sample, 2.5% to 3.5% falls within the top ten clones.

Read against the paper, the sample's treatment or condition label means: live attenuated yellow fever vaccine strain. PBMCs were isolated from peripheral blood using a standard Ficoll-Paque protocol. Dynabeads CD4 and CD8 positive selection kits were used to isolate the CD4 and CD8 T-cell fractions. RNA was extracted with TriZol from bulk PBMCs, CD4 and CD8 fractions, and dextramer-positive and dextramer-negative fractions. V is pared back by 1 base and J by 0 bases, with 11 bases lying between the germline termini. The CDR3 goes from the cysteine to the phenylalanine over 15 residues. The read is trimmed to its CDR3 DNA, 45 bases read in frame from base 1. In the germline V gene, CDR1 corresponds to SGHRS and CDR2 to YFSETQ.

Recombination linked TRBV5-1 to TRBJ2-7; the D gene is unclear. Sample: CD4+ T cells sorted from PBMCs, taken more than 35 days after the first yellow fever vaccination. The TCR originated in a young man who received the YFV17D yellow fever vaccine. The encoded CDR3 is CASSLLTGSSYEQYF. The DNA sequence is as follows: TGCGCCAGCAGCTTGCTCACTGGAAGCTCCTACGAGCAGTACTTC.